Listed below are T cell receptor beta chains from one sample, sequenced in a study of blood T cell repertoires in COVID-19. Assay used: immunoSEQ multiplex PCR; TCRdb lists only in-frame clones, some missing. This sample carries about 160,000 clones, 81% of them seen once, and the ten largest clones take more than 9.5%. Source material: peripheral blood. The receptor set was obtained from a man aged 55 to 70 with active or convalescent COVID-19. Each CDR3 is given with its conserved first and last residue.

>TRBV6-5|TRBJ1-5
CASSRQINQPQHF
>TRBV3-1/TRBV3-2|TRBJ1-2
CASSPTGQVGGYTF
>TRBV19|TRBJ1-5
CASSMAGPNQPQHF
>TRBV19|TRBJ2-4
CASSITGWDIQYF
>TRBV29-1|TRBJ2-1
CSVESGRSYNEQFF
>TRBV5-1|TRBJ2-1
CASSSTRSGRENEQFF
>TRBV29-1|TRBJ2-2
CSAETTNTGELFF
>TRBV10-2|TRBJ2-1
CASSLSEAGYEQFF
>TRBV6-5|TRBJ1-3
CASRPSDNSGNTIYF
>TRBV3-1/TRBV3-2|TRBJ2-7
CASSPPRGEQYF
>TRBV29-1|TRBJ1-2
CSVGDSFNYGYTF
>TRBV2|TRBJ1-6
CASSEEEVSPLHF
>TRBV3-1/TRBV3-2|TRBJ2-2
CASSQDGGDAGELFF
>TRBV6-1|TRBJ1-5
CASSVTGTGNQPQHF
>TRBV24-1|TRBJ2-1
CATSLSGTEPNEQFF
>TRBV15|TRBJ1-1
CATSRVEGQGTEAFF
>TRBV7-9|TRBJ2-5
CASSSPEAARETQYF
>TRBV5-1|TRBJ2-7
CASDSGTSSEQYF
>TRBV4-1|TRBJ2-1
CASSRSGTGEQFF
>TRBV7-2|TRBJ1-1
CASSSPGLAFF
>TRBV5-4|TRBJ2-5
CASSYWTSGRGETQYF
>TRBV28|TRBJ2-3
CASSHLGQGIDTQYF
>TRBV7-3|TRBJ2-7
CASSPQSGGGPYEQYF
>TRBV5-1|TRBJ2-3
CASSSTGQGADTQYF
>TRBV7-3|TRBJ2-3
CASSPGGTSTDTQYF
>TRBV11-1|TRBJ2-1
CASSPGPGGKFF
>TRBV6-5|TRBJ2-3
CASSRTGWGTDTQYF
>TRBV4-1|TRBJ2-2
CASSQDSLAGVGELFF
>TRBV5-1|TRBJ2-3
CASSLILVDTDTQYF
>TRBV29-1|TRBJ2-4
CSASRGGNIQYF
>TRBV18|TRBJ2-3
CARRRRDFTDTQYF
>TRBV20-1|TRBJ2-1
CSASLGPSYNEQFF
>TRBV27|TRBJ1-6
CASSLEARANSPLHF
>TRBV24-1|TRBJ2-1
CATSDSSGRAGYNEQFF
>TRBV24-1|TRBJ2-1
CATSEPGLAVNEQFF
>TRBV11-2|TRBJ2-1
CASSLALAGEHEQFF
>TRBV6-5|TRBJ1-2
CASSRTREGYGYTF
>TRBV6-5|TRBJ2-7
CATTGTGSWEQYF
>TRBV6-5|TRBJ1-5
CASGTMRGINQPQHF
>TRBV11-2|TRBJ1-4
CASSFGRLNEKLFF
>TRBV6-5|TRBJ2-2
CASSYWGAGELFF